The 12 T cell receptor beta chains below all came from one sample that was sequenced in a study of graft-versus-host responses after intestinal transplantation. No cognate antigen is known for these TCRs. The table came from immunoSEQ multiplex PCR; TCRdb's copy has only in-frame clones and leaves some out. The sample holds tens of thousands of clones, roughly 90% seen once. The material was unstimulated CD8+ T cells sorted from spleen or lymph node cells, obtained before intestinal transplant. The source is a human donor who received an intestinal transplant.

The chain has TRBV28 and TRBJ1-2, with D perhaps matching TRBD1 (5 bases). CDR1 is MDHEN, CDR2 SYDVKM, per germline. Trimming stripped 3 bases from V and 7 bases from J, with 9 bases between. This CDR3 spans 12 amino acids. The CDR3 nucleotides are TGTGCCAGCAGTTTCGGGGGTCCTGGCTACACCTTC. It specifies CASSFGGPGYTF.

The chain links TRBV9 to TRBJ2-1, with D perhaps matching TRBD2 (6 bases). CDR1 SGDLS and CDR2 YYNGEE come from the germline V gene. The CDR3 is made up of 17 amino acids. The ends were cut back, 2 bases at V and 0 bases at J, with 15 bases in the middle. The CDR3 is CASSVSWAGPSYNEQFF. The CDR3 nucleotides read TGTGCCAGCAGCGTTTCCTGGGCGGGACCCTCCTACAATGAGCAGTTCTTC.

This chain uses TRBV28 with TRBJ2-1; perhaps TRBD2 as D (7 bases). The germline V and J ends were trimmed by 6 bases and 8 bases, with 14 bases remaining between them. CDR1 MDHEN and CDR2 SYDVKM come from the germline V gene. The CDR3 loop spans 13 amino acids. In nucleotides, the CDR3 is TGTGCCAGCAGACGGAGGGGGAGGGATGAGCAGTTCTTC. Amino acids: CASRRRGRDEQFF.

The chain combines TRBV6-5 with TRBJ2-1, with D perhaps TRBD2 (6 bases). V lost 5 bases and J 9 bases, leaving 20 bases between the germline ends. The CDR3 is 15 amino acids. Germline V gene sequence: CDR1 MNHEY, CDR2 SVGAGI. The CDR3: CASSPTGDPFLEQFF. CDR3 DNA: TGTGCCAGCAGTCCAACGGGGGACCCATTTCTTGAGCAGTTCTTC.

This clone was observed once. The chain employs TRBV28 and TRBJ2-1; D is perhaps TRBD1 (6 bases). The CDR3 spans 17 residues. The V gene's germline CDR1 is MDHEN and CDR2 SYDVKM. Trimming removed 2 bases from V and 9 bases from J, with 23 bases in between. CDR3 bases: TGTGCCAGCAGTTTAATGGGCGGGCAGGGGATCGGTAGTGAGCAGTTCTTC. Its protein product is CASSLMGGQGIGSEQFF.

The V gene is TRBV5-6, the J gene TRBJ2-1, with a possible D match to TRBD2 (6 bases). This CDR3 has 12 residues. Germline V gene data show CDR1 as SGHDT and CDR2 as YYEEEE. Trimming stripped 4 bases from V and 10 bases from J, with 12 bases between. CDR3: CASSGNLAEQFF. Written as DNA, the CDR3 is TGTGCCAGCAGCGGAAACCTAGCGGAGCAGTTCTTC.

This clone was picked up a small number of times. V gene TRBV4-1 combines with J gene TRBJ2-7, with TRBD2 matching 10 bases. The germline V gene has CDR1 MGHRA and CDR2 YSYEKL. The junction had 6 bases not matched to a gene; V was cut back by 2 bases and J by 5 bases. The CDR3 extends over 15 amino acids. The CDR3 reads CASSQSGGAGHEQYF. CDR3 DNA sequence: TGCGCCAGCAGCCAAAGCGGGGGGGCGGGCCACGAGCAGTACTTC.

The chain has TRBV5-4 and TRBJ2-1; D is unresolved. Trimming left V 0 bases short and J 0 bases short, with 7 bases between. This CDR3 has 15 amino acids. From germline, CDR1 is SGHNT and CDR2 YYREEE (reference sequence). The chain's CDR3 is CASSLARSSYNEQFF. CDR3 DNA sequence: TGTGCCAGCAGCTTGGCCCGGAGCTCCTACAATGAGCAGTTCTTC.

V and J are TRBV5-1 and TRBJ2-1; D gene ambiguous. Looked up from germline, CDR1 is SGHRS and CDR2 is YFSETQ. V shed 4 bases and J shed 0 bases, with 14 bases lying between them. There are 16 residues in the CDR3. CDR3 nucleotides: TGCGCCAGCAGCCCACCGTTGGAGAGCTCCTACAATGAGCAGTTCTTC. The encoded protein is CASSPPLESSYNEQFF.

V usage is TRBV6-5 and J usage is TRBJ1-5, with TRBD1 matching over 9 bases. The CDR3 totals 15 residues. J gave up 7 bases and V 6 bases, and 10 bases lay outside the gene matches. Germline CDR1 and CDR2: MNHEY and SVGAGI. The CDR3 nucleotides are TGTGCCAGCAGCTTAACCGGGACAGGGAACCAGCCCCAGCATTTT. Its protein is CASSLTGTGNQPQHF.

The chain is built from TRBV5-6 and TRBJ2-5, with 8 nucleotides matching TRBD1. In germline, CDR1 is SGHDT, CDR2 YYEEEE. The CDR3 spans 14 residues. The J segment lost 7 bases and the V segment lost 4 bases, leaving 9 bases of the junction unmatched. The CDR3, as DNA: TGTGCCAGCAGCCCGGACAGGGAGGTGGGGACCCAGTACTTC. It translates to CASSPDREVGTQYF.

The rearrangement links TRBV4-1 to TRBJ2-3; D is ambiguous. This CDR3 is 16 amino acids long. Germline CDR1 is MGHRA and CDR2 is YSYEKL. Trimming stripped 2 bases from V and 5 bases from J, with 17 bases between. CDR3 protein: CASSQRLRLPRDTQYF. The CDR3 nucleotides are TGCGCCAGCAGCCAACGACTCCGTCTTCCTAGAGATACGCAGTATTTT.